The source of this T cell receptor (beta chain) is a study of T cells in narcolepsy. The overall study: Patients with NT1 or NT2 and healthy control donors were enrolled.

Findings of the study overall: Reportedly, autoreactive clonotypes were serially detected in patients' blood but not controls'. Comparing one patient's CSF and blood CD4+ clonotypes highlighted HCRT- and TRIB2-specific autoreactive clonotypes.

Here immunoSEQ multiplex PCR was the method, and the copy in TCRdb shows in-frame clones only, minus some. Of roughly 38,000 clones in the sample, under 85% are singletons; the top ten hold approximately 1.5%. V lost 0 bases and J lost 7, with 8 bases in between. CDR1 is SGHTS and CDR2 is YDEGEE in the germline V gene. The CDR3 is made up of 14 amino acids. Of note for this clone: Its antigen is as yet unknown.

Sequencing was done on a sample of CD45RA- memory CD4+ T cells from PBMCs. The source is a human donor with narcolepsy. This chain uses TRBV5-8 with TRBJ1-6, with D perhaps matching TRBD1 (5 bases). CDR3 sequence: CASSLGGGNSPLHF. The DNA for the CDR3 is TGTGCCAGCAGCTTGGGGGGCGGAAATTCACCCCTCCACTTT.